The 9 T cell receptor beta chains below all came from one sample that was sequenced in a study of cytomegalovirus exposure and HLA in healthy donors. PCR primers comprised 60 Vbeta and 13 Jbeta primers. Measured with immunoSEQ multiplex PCR; TCRdb has only the in-frame clones, and not every one. The sample carries under 200,000 clones, more than 70% recorded once. The source material was PBMCs. All receptors derive from a male donor in good health and CMV-seronegative.

This chain joins TRBV9 and TRBJ1-3, with 9 nucleotides matching TRBD1. The CDR3 has 16 amino acids. Looked up from germline, CDR1 is SGDLS and CDR2 is YYNGEE. Germline trimming cut 4 bases from V and 1 base from J; bases unmatched to any gene: 6. The CDR3 loop is CASSLDRGFSGNTIYF. The DNA for the CDR3 is TGTGCCAGCAGCCTCGACAGGGGGTTTTCTGGAAACACCATATATTTT.

J is TRBJ1-1 and V is TRBV5-1; D not resolved. From germline, CDR1 is SGHRS and CDR2 YFSETQ. This CDR3 contains 14 residues. The V end lost 3 bases, the J end lost 1 base, and 10 bases lay between the germline ends. The CDR3 here is CASSSEPGNTEAFF. The CDR3 bases are TGCGCCAGCAGCTCAGAACCAGGGAACACTGAAGCTTTCTTT. Combining the CDR3 with reference TRBV5-1 and TRBJ1-1 gives the whole variable domain KAGVTQTPRYLIKTRGQQVTLSCSPISGHRSVSWYQQTPGQGLQFLFEYFSETQRNKGNFPGRFSGRQFSNSRSEMNVSTLELGDSALYLCASSSEPGNTEAFFGQGTRLTVV.

The V call is TRBV11-2, the J call TRBJ1-2, with D maybe TRBD1 (6 bases). Germline V gene lookup returns CDR1 SGHAT and CDR2 FQNNGV. Between the trimmed V and J ends, which lost 5 bases and 0 bases, there was a span of 13 bases. CDR3 length: 15 amino acids. The CDR3 bases are TGTGCCAGCAGCCCACAGGGTTCAGCTAACTATGGCTACACCTTC. It specifies CASSPQGSANYGYTF. The full variable domain, its missing parts supplied by reference TRBV11-2 and TRBJ1-2, is EAGVAQSPRYKIIEKRQSVAFWCNPISGHATLYWYQQILGQGPKLLIQFQNNGVVDDSQLPKDRFSAERLKGVDSTLKIQPAKLEDSAVYLCASSPQGSANYGYTFGSGTRLTVV.

In this sample, this clone turned up once. V is TRBV4-3 and J is TRBJ2-5, with 10 bases that match TRBD2. With V trimmed by 2 bases and J by 5 bases, 5 bases remained unmatched. This CDR3 is built from 15 residues. Germline CDR1 is LGHNA and CDR2 is YSLEER. The CDR3 coding sequence is TGCGCCAGCAGCCAATCGACTAGCGGGCACGAGACCCAGTACTTC. This codes for CASSQSTSGHETQYF.

This clone was seen once. The CDR3 DNA follows: TGTGCCAGCAGACTAGCATCCTACAATGAGCAGTTCTTC. The encoded protein is CASRLASYNEQFF. V usage is TRBV2 and J usage is TRBJ2-1, with a possible D match to TRBD2 (6 bases). V was clipped by 6 bases and J by 1 base, with 7 bases between them. CDR3 length equals 13 residues. Germline assignment: CDR1 SNHLY and CDR2 FYNNEI.

The V gene is TRBV5-4, the J gene TRBJ1-2; 9 nucleotides match TRBD1. CDR1 and CDR2 from the germline V gene are SGHNT and YYREEE (reference sequence). The J segment lost 5 bases and the V segment lost 4 bases, leaving 15 bases of the junction unmatched. This CDR3 spans 17 amino acids. CDR3 nucleotide sequence: TGTGCCAGCAGCCTCCGTTTGGGACAGGGACTTTCTTATGGCTACACCTTC. This encodes CASSLRLGQGLSYGYTF.

The V call is TRBV27, the J call TRBJ2-7, with 7 bases aligning to TRBD1. This CDR3 contains 15 residues. V lost 2 bases and J lost 1; bases outside the gene matches: 5. Germline V gene sequence: CDR1 MNHEY, CDR2 SMNVEV (reference sequence). This CDR3 is CASSLGTAGSYEQYF. CDR3 nucleotide sequence: TGTGCCAGCAGTTTAGGGACAGCCGGATCCTACGAGCAGTACTTC.

The CDR3 is CASSQGRWEDEQYF. Here the CDR3 DNA reads TGTGCCAGCAGCCAAGGTCGTTGGGAGGACGAGCAGTACTTC. The chain employs TRBV4-2 and TRBJ2-7; TRBD2 is a possible D gene (6 bases). CDR1 and CDR2 from the germline V gene are LGHNA and YNFKEQ. The V end lost 1 base, the J end lost 5 bases, and 12 bases lay between the germline ends. CDR3 length: 14 residues.

The V gene is TRBV5-4, the J gene TRBJ2-7, with D possibly TRBD2 on 6 matching bases. Between the trimmed V and J ends, which lost 2 bases and 4 bases, there was a span of 13 bases. Germline loops: CDR1 SGHNT, CDR2 YYREEE (reference sequence). The CDR3 covers 14 residues. The CDR3 reads CASSFSGPRYEQYF. The CDR3 bases are TGTGCCAGCAGCTTCAGCGGGCCCCGGTACGAGCAGTACTTC. Based on the CDR3 plus reference TRBV5-4 and TRBJ2-7, the full variable domain is ETGVTQSPTHLIKTRGQQVTLRCSSQSGHNTVSWYQQALGQGPQFIFQYYREEENGRGNFPPRFSGLQFPNYSSELNVNALELDDSALYLCASSFSGPRYEQYFGPGTRLTVT.